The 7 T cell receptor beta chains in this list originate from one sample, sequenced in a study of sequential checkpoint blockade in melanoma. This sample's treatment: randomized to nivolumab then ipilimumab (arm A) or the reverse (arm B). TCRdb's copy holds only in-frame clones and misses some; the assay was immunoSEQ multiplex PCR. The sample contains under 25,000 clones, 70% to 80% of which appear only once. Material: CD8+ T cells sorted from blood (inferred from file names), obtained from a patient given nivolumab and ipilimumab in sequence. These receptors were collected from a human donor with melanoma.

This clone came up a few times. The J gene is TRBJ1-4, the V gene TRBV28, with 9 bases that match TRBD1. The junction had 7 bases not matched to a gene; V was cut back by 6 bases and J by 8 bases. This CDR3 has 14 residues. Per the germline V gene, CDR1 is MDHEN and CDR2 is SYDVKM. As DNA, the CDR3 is TGTGCCAGCAGCCGGGGACAGGGAAGAGAAAAACTGTTTTTT. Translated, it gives CASSRGQGREKLFF.

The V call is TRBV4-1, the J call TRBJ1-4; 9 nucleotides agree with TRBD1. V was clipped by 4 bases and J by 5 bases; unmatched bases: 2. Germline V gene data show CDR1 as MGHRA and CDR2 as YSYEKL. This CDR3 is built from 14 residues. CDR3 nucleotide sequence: TGCGCCAGCAGCCCCGGGACAGGGAATGAAAAACTGTTTTTT. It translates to CASSPGTGNEKLFF.

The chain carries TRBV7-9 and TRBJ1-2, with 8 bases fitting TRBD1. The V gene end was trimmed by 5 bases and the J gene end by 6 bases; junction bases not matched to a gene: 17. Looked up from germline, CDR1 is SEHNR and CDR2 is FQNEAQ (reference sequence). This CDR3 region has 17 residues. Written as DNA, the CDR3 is TGTGCCAGCAGCACCCCGTCCGGACAGGGCGGTGAGGATGGCTACACCTTC. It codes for CASSTPSGQGGEDGYTF.

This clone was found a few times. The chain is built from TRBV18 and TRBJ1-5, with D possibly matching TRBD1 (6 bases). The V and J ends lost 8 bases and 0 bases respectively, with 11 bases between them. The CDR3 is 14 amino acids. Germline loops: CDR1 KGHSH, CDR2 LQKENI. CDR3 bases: TGTGCCAGCAGTCAGGGGTATAGCAATCAGCCCCAGCATTTT. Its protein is CASSQGYSNQPQHF.

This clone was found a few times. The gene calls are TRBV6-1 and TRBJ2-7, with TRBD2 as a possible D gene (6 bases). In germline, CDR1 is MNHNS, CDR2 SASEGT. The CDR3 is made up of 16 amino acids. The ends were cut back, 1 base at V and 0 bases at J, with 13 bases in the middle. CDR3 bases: TGTGCCAGCAGTGAAGTTTCCGGGGGAAGCTCCTACGAGCAGTACTTC. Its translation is CASSEVSGGSSYEQYF.

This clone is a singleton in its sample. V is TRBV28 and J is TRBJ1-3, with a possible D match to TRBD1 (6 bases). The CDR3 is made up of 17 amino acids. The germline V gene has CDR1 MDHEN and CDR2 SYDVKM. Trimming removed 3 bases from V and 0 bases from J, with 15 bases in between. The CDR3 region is CASSFTRDTFSGNTIYF. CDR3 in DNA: TGTGCCAGCAGTTTCACCCGGGACACGTTCTCTGGAAACACCATATATTTT.

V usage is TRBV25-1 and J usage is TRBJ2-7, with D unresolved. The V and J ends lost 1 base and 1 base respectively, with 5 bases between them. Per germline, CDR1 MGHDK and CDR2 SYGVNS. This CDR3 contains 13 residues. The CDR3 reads CASSEWRSYEQYF. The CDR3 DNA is TGTGCCAGCAGTGAATGGCGGTCCTACGAGCAGTACTTC.